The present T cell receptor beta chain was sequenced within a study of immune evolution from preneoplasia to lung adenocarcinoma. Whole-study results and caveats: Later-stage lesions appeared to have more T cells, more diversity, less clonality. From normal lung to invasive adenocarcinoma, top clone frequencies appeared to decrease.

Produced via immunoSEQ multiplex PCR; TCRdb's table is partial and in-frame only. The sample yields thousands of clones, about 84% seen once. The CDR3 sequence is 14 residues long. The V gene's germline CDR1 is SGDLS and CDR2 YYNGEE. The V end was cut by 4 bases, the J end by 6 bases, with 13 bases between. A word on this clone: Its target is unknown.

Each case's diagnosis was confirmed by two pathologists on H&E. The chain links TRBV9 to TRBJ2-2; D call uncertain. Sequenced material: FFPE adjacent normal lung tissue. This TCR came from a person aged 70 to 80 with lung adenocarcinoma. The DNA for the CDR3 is TGTGCCAGCAGCTTCCAGACCGGCCCCGGGGAGCTGTTTTTT. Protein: CASSFQTGPGELFF.